This TCR beta chain was identified in a study of T cells in Graves' hyperthyroidism and ophthalmopathy. This clonotype has only a few counts. Patients showing uncontrolled infection, other autoimmune disease, pregnancy or lactation were ineligible. TCR beta CDR3 regions were amplified from RNA. The HTBI primer set served for first-round RT-PCR of the TCR CDR3. TCRdb reanalysed the multiplex PCR reads using MiXCR and keeps one entry per CDR3 protein. This sample yields 500,000 to 750,000 distinct CDR3 sequences, of which 15% to 19% are seen a single time; roughly 7.3% belongs to the top ten. The V gene end was trimmed by 2 bases and the J gene end by 4 bases; junction bases not matched to a gene: 6. Germline lookup yields CDR1 MGHRA and CDR2 YSYEKL. The CDR3 totals 15 residues.

Sequenced: blood. This clonotype was sampled from a woman in her thirties with Graves' hyperthyroidism. This chain joins TRBV4-1 and TRBJ2-7, with 9 bases identical to TRBD1. The CDR3 reads CASSQPGQGFYEQYF. CDR3 nucleotide sequence: TGCGCCAGCAGCCAACCGGGACAGGGATTTTACGAGCAGTACTTC.